The 29 T cell receptor beta chains reported below all come from one sample, sequenced in a study of T cells after yellow fever vaccination (dated 2019 in TCRdb). Reading the label with the study, this specimen's treatment or condition is: live attenuated yellow fever vaccine strain. The library came from 5' RACE. Data came from an Illumina HiSeq 2500. The raw public data were reprocessed by TCRdb itself: fastp quality trimming at Q25, MiXCR clonotype calling, in-frame beta chains only. All rows with the same CDR3 protein become a single entry with the most common DNA and genes. The sample table holds about 400,000 distinct CDR3 sequences, of which about 6.2% were seen once. The ten largest clonotypes hold approximately 16% of the sample. Specimen: PBMCs, collected 5 days after the yellow fever booster vaccination. These receptors originate from a man aged 25-45 years who received the YFV17D yellow fever vaccine.

This clonotype was recorded many times. The chain combines TRBV10-3 with TRBJ2-1; 7 bases align to TRBD2. This CDR3 is 13 amino acids long. Germline trimming cut 7 bases from V and 4 bases from J; bases unmatched to any gene: 4. Looked up from germline, CDR1 is ENHRY and CDR2 is SYGVKD. The CDR3 DNA follows: TGTGCCATCACGGTCGGGGGGTACAATGAGCAGTTCTTC. Its protein product is CAITVGGYNEQFF.

There are a few counts of this clonotype. The chain combines TRBV24-1 with TRBJ2-5; TRBD1 is a possible D gene (6 bases). The length of the CDR3 is 15 residues. Trimming left V 0 bases short and J 2 bases short, with 9 bases between. Germline CDR1 KGHDR, CDR2 SFDVKD. For the CDR3, the DNA is TGTGCCACCAGTGATTTGAGGGGGAGTCAAGAGACCCAGTACTTC. This gives the protein CATSDLRGSQETQYF.

This clonotype was picked up many times. V gene TRBV7-9 combines with J gene TRBJ1-5; 8 nucleotides line up with TRBD1. The CDR3 runs 16 residues. J lost 7 bases, V lost 2 bases, and 10 bases had no gene match. Per germline, CDR1 SEHNR and CDR2 FQNEAQ (reference sequence). CDR3 in DNA: TGTGCCAGCAGCTTACAGGCAGGGGGCGAGGGGCAGCCCCAGCATTTT. Its translation: CASSLQAGGEGQPQHF. The full variable domain, in which reference TRBV7-9 and TRBJ1-5 provide the parts outside the CDR3, is DTGVSQNPRHKITKRGQNVTFRCDPISEHNRLYWYRQTLGQGPEFLTYFQNEAQLEKSRLLSDRFSAERPKGSFSTLEIQRTEQGDSAMYLCASSLQAGGEGQPQHFGDGTRLSIL.

The rearrangement joins TRBV20-1 to TRBJ1-5; weak D call: TRBD1 (5 bases). The length of the CDR3 is 16 residues. Between the trimmed V and J ends, which lost 0 bases and 2 bases, there was a span of 14 bases. In germline, CDR1 is DFQATT, CDR2 SNEGSKA (reference sequence). The CDR3 DNA is TGCAGTGCTAGAGATCATTGGGGGAACGGCAATCAGCCCCAGCATTTT. Encoded protein: CSARDHWGNGNQPQHF.

The J gene is TRBJ2-7, the V gene TRBV20-1, with 12 bases lining up with TRBD2. V was pared by 4 bases and J by 8 bases, with 12 bases of the junction left unmatched. The germline V gene encodes CDR1 DFQATT and CDR2 SNEGSKA (reference sequence). This CDR3 region has 15 residues. CDR3 DNA: TGCAGTGCTAAAGTACCGGGACTAGCGGGTGCACAGCAGTACTTC. As protein: CSAKVPGLAGAQQYF.

This clonotype occurred a few times. V is TRBV11-2 and J is TRBJ2-7; D ambiguous. V was shortened by 1 base and J by 6 bases, with 7 bases between the two germline ends. CDR1 is SGHAT, CDR2 FQNNGV, per germline. This CDR3 has 12 amino acids. The CDR3 nucleotides read TGTGCCAGCAGCTTAGGCCGAGCCGAGCAGTACTTC. Amino acids: CASSLGRAEQYF.

The sample holds a few counts of this clonotype. This rearrangement joins TRBV6-2 or TRBV6-3 to TRBJ2-6; 12 bases are shared with TRBD1. The germline CDR1 and CDR2 sequences are MNHEY and SVGEGT. V shed 2 bases, J shed 0 bases, and the junction held 8 bases outside the gene matches. The CDR3 has 20 residues. The CDR3 sequence is CASSYRDRGRSLSGANVLTF. The CDR3 DNA reads as TGTGCCAGCAGTTACCGGGACAGGGGGCGTTCTCTCTCTGGGGCCAACGTCCTGACTTTC.

In this sample, this clonotype turned up many times. For the CDR3, the DNA is TGTGCCAGCAGTTTAGGGACTAGCGGGGGTTACGAGCAGTACTTC. Translation gives CASSLGTSGGYEQYF. The chain links TRBV28 to TRBJ2-7, with 14 nucleotides matching TRBD2. J lost 4 bases, V lost 2 bases, and 1 base had no gene match. The CDR3 is 15 residues long. Germline-derived CDR1 and CDR2 are MDHEN and SYDVKM.

The chain joins TRBV29-1 to TRBJ2-5; TRBD2 agrees at 8 bases. The trim removed 4 bases at V and 3 bases at J, leaving 13 bases unmatched. The CDR3 has 16 residues. CDR1 and CDR2 from the germline V gene are SQVTM and ANQGSEA. CDR3 protein: CSVVGGGLAEKETQYF. CDR3 coding DNA: TGCAGCGTTGTGGGGGGAGGACTAGCCGAGAAAGAGACCCAGTACTTC.

This clonotype was found many times. The chain is built from TRBV7-6 and TRBJ2-5, with 9 bases lining up with TRBD1. The germline CDR1 and CDR2 sequences are SGHVS and FNYEAQ. V lost 5 bases and J lost 5; bases outside the gene matches: 12. The CDR3 spans 16 residues. The CDR3: CASSPGRDRVVETQYF. CDR3 coding DNA: TGTGCCAGCAGCCCAGGCCGGGACAGGGTGGTGGAGACCCAGTACTTC.

This clonotype was seen a few times. The DNA for the CDR3 is TGTGCCAGCTCACCCGGTAGGGGGGCGCAGATCAACACTGAAGCTTTCTTT. It codes for CASSPGRGAQINTEAFF. This chain joins TRBV18 and TRBJ1-1; perhaps TRBD1 as D (6 bases). The V end lost 3 bases, the J end lost 2 bases, and 19 bases lay between the germline ends. Looked up from germline, CDR1 is KGHSH and CDR2 is LQKENI. This CDR3 region has 17 residues.

This clonotype has only a few counts. This sequence joins TRBV20-1 and TRBJ2-1; D unclear. CDR1 and CDR2 (germline): DFQATT, SNEGSKA (reference sequence). CDR3 size: 14 residues. V lost 3 bases and J 0 bases, leaving 9 bases between the germline ends. The CDR3 nucleotides read TGCAGTGCTAGTAAGTGGAGCTCCTACAATGAGCAGTTCTTC. Amino acids: CSASKWSSYNEQFF.

This clonotype was observed many times. The genes are TRBV4-3 and TRBJ1-1, with 8 bases fitting TRBD1. The germline CDR1 and CDR2 sequences are LGHNA and YSLEER. J was trimmed by 3 bases and V by 4 bases; bases with no gene match: 1. This CDR3 is 13 amino acids long. The CDR3 sequence is CASSLDRDTEAFF. Written as DNA, the CDR3 is TGCGCCAGCAGCCTGGACAGGGACACTGAAGCTTTCTTT.

The chain carries TRBV4-3 and TRBJ2-2; 10 bases line up with TRBD2. Germline CDR1 LGHNA, CDR2 YSLEER. With V trimmed by 2 bases and J by 4 bases, 4 bases remained unmatched. The CDR3 contains 16 residues. The CDR3 protein is CASSQFLAGVTGELFF. As DNA, the CDR3 is TGCGCCAGCAGCCAATTTCTAGCGGGAGTCACCGGGGAGCTGTTTTTT.

Remarks on this clonotype: One base away lies a much larger clone, so this may be a sequencing read error. V usage is TRBV10-3 and J usage is TRBJ2-1; D not certain. The germline CDR1 and CDR2 sequences are ENHRY and SYGVKD. CDR3 length equals 12 residues. V was trimmed by 3 bases and J by 7 bases, leaving 7 bases between them. CDR3 in DNA: TGTGCCATCAGTGACAGCGCTAATGAGCAGTTCTTC. Protein product: CAISDSANEQFF.

This clonotype was counted ten times or more. The chain combines TRBV7-2 with TRBJ2-2; 7 positions agree with TRBD1. Trimming took 3 bases from V and 0 from J; bases not matched to a gene: 1. The CDR3 totals 15 residues. In germline, CDR1 is SGHTA, CDR2 FQGNSA. The CDR3 here is CASSLGQTNTGELFF. Written as DNA, the CDR3 is TGTGCCAGCAGCTTGGGACAGACGAACACCGGGGAGCTGTTTTTT.

This clonotype was recorded a few times. The chain couples TRBV29-1 to TRBJ2-7, with D perhaps TRBD1 (5 bases). There are 14 residues in the CDR3. Looked up from germline, CDR1 is SQVTM and CDR2 is ANQGSEA. V dropped 0 bases and J dropped 1 base, with 10 bases sitting between them. The CDR3 nucleotides are TGCAGCGTTGAAGATTCGGCAGGGTCCTACGAGCAGTACTTC. Residues: CSVEDSAGSYEQYF.

This clonotype has just a few counts. The rearrangement links TRBV5-1 to TRBJ2-7; 7 bases line up with TRBD1. The trim removed 2 bases at V and 8 bases at J, leaving 10 bases unmatched. This CDR3 is 14 amino acids long. Germline V CDR1 and CDR2: SGHRS, YFSETQ. The CDR3, as DNA: TGCGCCAGCAGCTTAGGACAGGAATCATCCCAGCAGTACTTC. Translating it yields CASSLGQESSQQYF.

This sequence joins TRBV14 and TRBJ2-2; D call uncertain. From germline, CDR1 is SGHDN and CDR2 FVKESK. Trimming took off 1 base at V and 2 bases at J, with 8 bases between the two ends. The CDR3 spans 15 residues. In nucleotides, the CDR3 is TGTGCCAGCAGCCAAGTCGTACGAAACACCGGGGAGCTGTTTTTT. It codes for CASSQVVRNTGELFF.

This clonotype was observed many times. The chain carries TRBV5-1 and TRBJ2-7, with D uncertain. This CDR3 has 14 amino acids. Per the germline V gene, CDR1 is SGHRS and CDR2 is YFSETQ. V was cut by 0 bases and J by 2 bases, with 9 bases left in between. The CDR3 spells CASSLGQQPYEQYF. The CDR3 DNA is TGCGCCAGCAGCTTGGGGCAGCAACCCTACGAGCAGTACTTC.

As concerns this clonotype: A much larger clone lies a single base off, so this may be a read error. The gene calls are TRBV25-1 and TRBJ2-1, with D perhaps matching TRBD1 or TRBD2 (5 bases each). In germline, CDR1 is MGHDK, CDR2 SYGVNS. The CDR3 extends over 13 amino acids. The ends were cut back, 4 bases at V and 2 bases at J, with 6 bases in the middle. The DNA for the CDR3 is TGTGCCAGCAGTGGGGGGACCTACAATGAGCAGTTCTTC. This gives the protein CASSGGTYNEQFF.

This clonotype came up many times. V and J are TRBV11-2 and TRBJ2-4; possibly TRBD1 or TRBD2 for D (5 bases each). With 4 bases removed from V and 6 bases from J, the gap between germline ends came to 19 bases. CDR1 and CDR2 (germline): SGHAT, FQNNGV. There are 16 residues in the CDR3. CDR3 in DNA: TGTGCCAGCAGCTGGGACGTCGGGTTCTCGACAAACATTCAGTACTTC. Residues: CASSWDVGFSTNIQYF.

The chain links TRBV7-2 to TRBJ2-7; 9 bases fit TRBD1. Per germline, CDR1 SGHTA and CDR2 FQGNSA. With V trimmed by 5 bases and J by 6 bases, 8 bases remained unmatched. The CDR3 is 14 residues long. CDR3 sequence: CASSPATGGREQYF. CDR3 sequence (DNA): TGTGCCAGCAGCCCAGCAACAGGGGGCCGCGAGCAGTACTTC.

The rearrangement joins TRBV6-1 to TRBJ2-7, with TRBD2 matching 8 bases. This CDR3 has 13 residues. V was pared by 10 bases and J by 4 bases, with 9 bases of the junction left unmatched. The germline V gene has CDR1 MNHNS and CDR2 SASEGT. CDR3 protein: CAKGAGEGYEQYF. The CDR3 coding sequence is TGTGCCAAAGGAGCGGGAGAGGGGTACGAGCAGTACTTC.

This clonotype was counted a few times. V is TRBV20-1 and J is TRBJ2-5; a weak D match, TRBD2 (6 bases). This CDR3 is built from 16 residues. V was cut by 6 bases and J by 5 bases, with 25 bases left in between. Looked up from germline, CDR1 is DFQATT and CDR2 is SNEGSKA (reference sequence). The CDR3 protein is CSAPWVASGLSETQYF. CDR3 DNA sequence: TGCAGTGCCCCCTGGGTTGCATCGGGACTTTCGGAGACCCAGTACTTC.

This clonotype was detected only a few times. CDR3 sequence: CASSYSGGLGETQYF. As DNA, the CDR3 is TGTGCCAGCAGTTACTCAGGGGGGCTTGGGGAGACCCAGTACTTC. This rearrangement joins TRBV6-5 to TRBJ2-5; D is tentatively TRBD1 or TRBD2 (6 bases each). Germline-derived CDR1 and CDR2 are MNHEY and SVGAGI. V lost 0 bases to trimming and J lost 5 bases, with 13 bases between them. CDR3 length: 15 amino acids.

This chain connects TRBV20-1 to TRBJ2-1; tentatively, D is TRBD1 (6 bases). Germline-derived CDR1 and CDR2 are DFQATT and SNEGSKA (reference sequence). The CDR3 totals 13 residues. With 3 bases removed from V and 6 bases from J, the gap between germline ends came to 12 bases. The CDR3, as DNA: TGCAGTGCTAGGCAACCAGGGGTCAATGAGCAGTTCTTC. Its translation: CSARQPGVNEQFF.

The table lists this clonotype with a few counts. The rearrangement links TRBV19 to TRBJ1-1; D unclear. V lost 7 bases to trimming and J lost 1 base, with 13 bases between them. Germline values: CDR1 LNHDA, CDR2 SQIVND (reference sequence). The CDR3 is 14 amino acids. CDR3 in amino acids: CASTPRVGNTEAFF. CDR3 in DNA: TGTGCCAGTACCCCTAGAGTTGGGAACACTGAAGCTTTCTTT. The full variable domain, in which reference TRBV19 and TRBJ1-1 provide the parts outside the CDR3, is DGGITQSPKYLFRKEGQNVTLSCEQNLNHDAMYWYRQDPGQGLRLIYYSQIVNDFQKGDIAEGYSVSREKKESFPLTVTSAQKNPTAFYLCASTPRVGNTEAFFGQGTRLTVV.

This clonotype was detected ten times or more. J is TRBJ1-3 and V is TRBV6-2 or TRBV6-3, with TRBD1 matching over 8 bases. Germline V gene sequence: CDR1 MNHEY, CDR2 SVGEGT. V trimming: 2 bases; J trimming: 0 bases; junction bases outside the gene matches: 15. This CDR3 is 20 amino acids long. The CDR3 loop reads CASSYPARDRTSYSGNTIYF. The CDR3, as DNA: TGTGCCAGCAGTTACCCCGCCCGGGACAGGACTTCGTACTCTGGAAACACCATATATTTT.